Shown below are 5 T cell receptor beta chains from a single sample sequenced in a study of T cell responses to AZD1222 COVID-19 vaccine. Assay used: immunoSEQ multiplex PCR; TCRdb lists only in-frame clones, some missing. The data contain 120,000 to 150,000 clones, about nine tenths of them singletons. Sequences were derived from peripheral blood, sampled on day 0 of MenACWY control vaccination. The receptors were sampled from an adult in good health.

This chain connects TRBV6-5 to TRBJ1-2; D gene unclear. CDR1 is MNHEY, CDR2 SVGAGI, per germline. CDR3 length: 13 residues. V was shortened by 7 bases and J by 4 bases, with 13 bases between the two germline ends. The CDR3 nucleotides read TGTGCCAGCAAAAGGGATCCCAGCTATGGCTACACCTTC. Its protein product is CASKRDPSYGYTF.

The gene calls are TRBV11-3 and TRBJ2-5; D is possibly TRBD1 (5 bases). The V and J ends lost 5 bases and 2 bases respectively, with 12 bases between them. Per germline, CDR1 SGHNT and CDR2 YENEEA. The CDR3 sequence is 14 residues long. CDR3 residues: CASSLKGPQETQYF. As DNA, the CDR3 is TGTGCCAGCAGCCTAAAGGGGCCTCAAGAGACCCAGTACTTC.

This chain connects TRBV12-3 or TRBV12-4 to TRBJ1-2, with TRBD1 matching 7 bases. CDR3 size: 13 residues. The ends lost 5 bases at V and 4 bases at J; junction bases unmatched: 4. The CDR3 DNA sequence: TGTGCCAGCAGTACTGGGACAGCCTATGGCTACACCTTC. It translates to CASSTGTAYGYTF.

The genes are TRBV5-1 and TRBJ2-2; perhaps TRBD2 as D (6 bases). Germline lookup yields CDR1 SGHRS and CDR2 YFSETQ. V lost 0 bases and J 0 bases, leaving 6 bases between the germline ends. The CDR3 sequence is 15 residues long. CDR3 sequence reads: CASSLVAANTGELFF. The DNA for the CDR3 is TGCGCCAGCAGCTTGGTAGCGGCGAACACCGGGGAGCTGTTTTTT.

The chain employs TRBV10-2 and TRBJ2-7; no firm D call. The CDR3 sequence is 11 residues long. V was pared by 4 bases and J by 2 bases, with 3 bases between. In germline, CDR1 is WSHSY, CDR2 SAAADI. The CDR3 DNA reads TGCGCCAGCAGTGGCGCCTACGAGCAGTACTTC. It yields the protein CASSGAYEQYF.